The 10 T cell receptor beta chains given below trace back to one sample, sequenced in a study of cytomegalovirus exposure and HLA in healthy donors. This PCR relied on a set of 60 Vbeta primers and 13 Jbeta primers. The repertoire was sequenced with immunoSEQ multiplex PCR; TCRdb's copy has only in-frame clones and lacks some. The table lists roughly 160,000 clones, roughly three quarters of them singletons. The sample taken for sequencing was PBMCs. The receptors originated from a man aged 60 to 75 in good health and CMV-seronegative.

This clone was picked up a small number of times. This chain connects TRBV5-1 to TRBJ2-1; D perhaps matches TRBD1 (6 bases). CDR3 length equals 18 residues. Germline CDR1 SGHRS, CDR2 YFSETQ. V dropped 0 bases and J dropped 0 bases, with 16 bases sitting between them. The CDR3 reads CASSLVGVRGISYNEQFF. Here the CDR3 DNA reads TGCGCCAGCAGCTTGGTTGGGGTTAGGGGGATCTCCTACAATGAGCAGTTCTTC.

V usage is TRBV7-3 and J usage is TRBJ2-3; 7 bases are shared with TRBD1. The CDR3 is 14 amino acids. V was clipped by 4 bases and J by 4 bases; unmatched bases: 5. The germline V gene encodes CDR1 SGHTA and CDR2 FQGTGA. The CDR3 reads CASSSAGGADTQYF. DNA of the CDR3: TGTGCCAGCAGCTCCGCAGGGGGAGCAGATACGCAGTATTTT. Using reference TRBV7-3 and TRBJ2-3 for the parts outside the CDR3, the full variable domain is GAGVSQTPSNKVTEKGKYVELRCDPISGHTALYWYRQSLGQGPEFLIYFQGTGAADDSGLPNDRFFAVRPEGSVSTLKIQRTERGDSAVYLCASSSAGGADTQYFGPGTRLTVL.

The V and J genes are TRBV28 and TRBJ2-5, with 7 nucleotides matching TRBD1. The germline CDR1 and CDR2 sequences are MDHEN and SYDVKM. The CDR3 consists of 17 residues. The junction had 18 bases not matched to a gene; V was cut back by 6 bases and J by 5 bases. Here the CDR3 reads CASSPLPTRPGGETQYF. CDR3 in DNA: TGTGCCAGCAGCCCCCTCCCAACTCGCCCAGGGGGTGAGACCCAGTACTTC.

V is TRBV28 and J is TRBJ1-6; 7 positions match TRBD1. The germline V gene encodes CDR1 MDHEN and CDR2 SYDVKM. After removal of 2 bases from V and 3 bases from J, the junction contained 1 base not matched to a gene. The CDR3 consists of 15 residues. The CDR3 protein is CASSLDRDYNSPLHF. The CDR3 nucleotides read TGTGCCAGCAGTTTAGACAGGGACTATAATTCACCCCTCCACTTT.

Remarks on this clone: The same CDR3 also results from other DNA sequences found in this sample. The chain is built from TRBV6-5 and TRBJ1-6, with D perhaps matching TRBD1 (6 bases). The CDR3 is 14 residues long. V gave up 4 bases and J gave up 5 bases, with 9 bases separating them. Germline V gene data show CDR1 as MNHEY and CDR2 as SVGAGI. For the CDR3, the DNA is TGTGCCAGCAGTTCCGGACAGCATAATTCACCCCTCCACTTT. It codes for CASSSGQHNSPLHF.

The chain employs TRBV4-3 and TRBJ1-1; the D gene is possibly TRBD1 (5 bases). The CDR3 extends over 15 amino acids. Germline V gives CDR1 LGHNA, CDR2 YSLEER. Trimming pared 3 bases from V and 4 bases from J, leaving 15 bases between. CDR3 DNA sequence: TGCGCCAGCAGCCATGGGGGGGACCGGGCCACTGAAGCTTTCTTT. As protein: CASSHGGDRATEAFF.

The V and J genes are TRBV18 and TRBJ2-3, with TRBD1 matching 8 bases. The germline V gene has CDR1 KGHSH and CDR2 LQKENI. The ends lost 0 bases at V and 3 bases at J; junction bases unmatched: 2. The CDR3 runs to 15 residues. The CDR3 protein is CASSPPDRETDTQYF. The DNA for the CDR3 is TGTGCCAGCTCACCACCGGACAGGGAAACAGATACGCAGTATTTT.

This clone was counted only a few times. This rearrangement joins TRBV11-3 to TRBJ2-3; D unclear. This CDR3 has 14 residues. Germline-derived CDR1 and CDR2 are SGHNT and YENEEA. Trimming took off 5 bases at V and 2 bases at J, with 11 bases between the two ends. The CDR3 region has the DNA TGTGCCAGCAGCCGAACGGGTTCCACAGATACGCAGTATTTT. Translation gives CASSRTGSTDTQYF. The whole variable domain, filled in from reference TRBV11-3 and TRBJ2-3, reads EAGVVQSPRYKIIEKKQPVAFWCNPISGHNTLYWYLQNLGQGPELLIRYENEEAVDDSQLPKDRFSAERLKGVDSTLKIQPAELGDSAVYLCASSRTGSTDTQYFGPGTRLTVL.

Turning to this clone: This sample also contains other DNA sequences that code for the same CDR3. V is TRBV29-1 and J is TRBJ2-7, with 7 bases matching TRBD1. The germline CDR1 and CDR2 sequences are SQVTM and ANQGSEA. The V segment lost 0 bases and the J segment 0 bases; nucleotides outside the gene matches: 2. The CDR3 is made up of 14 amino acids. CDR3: CSVEEGGSSYEQYF. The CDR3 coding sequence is TGCAGCGTTGAAGAAGGGGGCAGCTCCTACGAGCAGTACTTC.

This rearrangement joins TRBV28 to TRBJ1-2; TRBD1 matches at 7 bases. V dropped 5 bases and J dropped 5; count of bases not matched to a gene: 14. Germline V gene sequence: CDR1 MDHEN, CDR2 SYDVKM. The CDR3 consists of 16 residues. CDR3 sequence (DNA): TGTGCCAGCAGTCCAGTACAGGGGTTATTAGTTTATGGCTACACCTTC. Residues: CASSPVQGLLVYGYTF.